The 9 T cell receptor beta chains listed next were all sequenced from one sample in a study of T cells in Graves' hyperthyroidism and ophthalmopathy. What was amplified from RNA transcripts were TCR beta CDR3 regions. The HTBI primer set was used in a first-round RT-PCR of the TCR CDR3. TCRdb processed the multiplex PCR reads anew with MiXCR; each CDR3 protein has one entry. The data hold roughly 530,000 distinct CDR3 sequences, with over 15% observed a single time. The sequenced sample consisted of blood. The receptor source for this set is a woman aged 18-35 years with Graves' ophthalmopathy.

At least ten counts were recorded for this clonotype. The chain joins TRBV20-1 to TRBJ2-3; D remains ambiguous. Per the germline V gene, CDR1 is DFQATT and CDR2 is SNEGSKA (reference sequence). V was trimmed by 3 bases and J by 7 bases, leaving 5 bases between them. The CDR3 is made up of 10 amino acids. CDR3 protein: CSASVNTQYF. CDR3 DNA: TGCAGTGCTAGTGTGAATACGCAGTATTTT.

There are a few counts of this clonotype. V and J are TRBV19 and TRBJ2-5; weak D call: TRBD2 (5 bases). The V end lost 3 bases, the J end lost 1 base, and 12 bases lay between the germline ends. The CDR3 runs 15 residues. CDR1 and CDR2 from the germline V gene are LNHDA and SQIVND (reference sequence). Here the CDR3 DNA reads TGTGCCAGTAGTATTCCCTCGACTATCCAAGAGACCCAGTACTTC. It specifies CASSIPSTIQETQYF.

This clonotype was observed a handful of times. The chain links TRBV11-3 to TRBJ2-1; D unclear. Germline CDR1 and CDR2: SGHNT and YENEEA. The germline V and J ends were trimmed by 5 bases and 0 bases, with 11 bases remaining between them. The CDR3 length is 15 residues. The CDR3 region is CASSRSENSYNEQFF. The CDR3 region has the DNA TGTGCCAGCAGCCGTTCGGAGAACTCCTACAATGAGCAGTTCTTC.

This rearrangement joins TRBV27 to TRBJ2-1, with TRBD2 matching 9 bases. The CDR3 runs to 14 residues. In germline, CDR1 is MNHEY, CDR2 SMNVEV (reference sequence). The V and J ends lost 2 bases and 14 bases, in that order; junction bases with no gene match: 10. This CDR3 reads CASSLSSLTSGKFF. In DNA, the CDR3 is TGTGCCAGCAGTTTAAGCTCCCTGACTAGCGGAAAGTTCTTC.

This clonotype was counted at least ten times. The chain links TRBV30 to TRBJ1-1, with D possibly being TRBD1 (6 bases). CDR3 size: 12 residues. CDR1 is GTSNPN, CDR2 SVGIG, per germline (reference sequence). Trimming took off 5 bases at V and 6 bases at J, with 13 bases between the two ends. The CDR3 DNA is TGTGCCTGGTGTACAGGGTCGGCTGAAGCTTTCTTT. It encodes CAWCTGSAEAFF.

This clonotype was picked up many times. V is TRBV7-9 and J is TRBJ2-5, with D perhaps matching TRBD1 or TRBD2 (5 bases each). With 5 bases removed from V and 1 base from J, the gap between germline ends came to 14 bases. CDR3 length equals 15 residues. Looked up from germline, CDR1 is SEHNR and CDR2 is FQNEAQ (reference sequence). The CDR3 DNA follows: TGTGCCAGCAGCCATATCGGGGACCCCCAAGAGACCCAGTACTTC. Translated: CASSHIGDPQETQYF.

V and J are TRBV27 and TRBJ1-4; unclear D gene. Germline CDR1 reads MNHEY; CDR2 reads SMNVEV (reference sequence). The CDR3 runs 13 residues. V was shortened by 5 bases and J by 8 bases, with 12 bases between the two germline ends. The CDR3 coding sequence is TGTGCCAGCAGTAGAGAGCCTGGGGAAAAACTGTTTTTT. It codes for CASSREPGEKLFF.

This chain connects TRBV4-1 to TRBJ2-1; D is undetermined. V dropped 6 bases and J dropped 0 bases, with 15 bases sitting between them. This CDR3 region has 16 residues. The germline V gene has CDR1 MGHRA and CDR2 YSYEKL. The CDR3 protein is CASSSRAGTSYNEQFF. The CDR3 nucleotides read TGCGCCAGCAGTTCAAGGGCAGGAACCTCCTACAATGAGCAGTTCTTC.

This clonotype was detected only a few times. V and J are TRBV12-3 or TRBV12-4 and TRBJ1-5, with D tentatively TRBD1 (6 bases). The CDR3 is 15 amino acids. Trimming took 8 bases from V and 4 from J, leaving 18 bases between them. Here the CDR3 reads CASRRGGSGNQPQHF. The CDR3 DNA reads TGTGCCAGCCGCAGGGGAGGATCAGGTAATCAGCCCCAGCATTTT.